A single sample is the source of the 30 T cell receptor beta chains below, sequenced in a study of read filtering for tumor transcriptome and immune sequencing (dated by TCRdb to the early 2020s). Sequencing relied on an Illumina HiSeq 4000. Starting from roughly 410 ng RNA, TCR libraries were constructed with the Immunoverse kit using molecular barcoded adaptors that cover the alpha/delta and beta/gamma chains. TCRdb cleaned the public reads at Q25 with fastp, built clones with MiXCR and kept in-frame beta chains. Each entry is one CDR3 protein sequence, shown with its most common DNA and genes. The sample table records around 30,000 distinct CDR3 sequences; roughly 18% of these occur just once. The ten largest clones take up 16% of the sample. The sample taken for sequencing was a population of CD138-negative cells sorted from bone marrow. The intended sense of this specimen's cell subset or site label: bone marrow mononuclear cells depleted of CD138+ plasma/myeloma cells by negative magnetic selection. Receptors originate from a donor over 35 with multiple myeloma.

This clonotype was seen many times. The chain joins TRBV7-9 to TRBJ2-5; no clear D gene. V was trimmed by 1 base and J by 4 bases, leaving 7 bases between them. The CDR3 totals 13 residues. Per germline, CDR1 SEHNR and CDR2 FQNEAQ (reference sequence). The CDR3 sequence: CASSLGLPETQYF. The CDR3, as DNA: TGTGCCAGCAGCTTAGGGCTCCCAGAGACCCAGTACTTC. Complete variable domain (other parts from reference TRBV7-9 and TRBJ2-5): DTGVSQNPRHKITKRGQNVTFRCDPISEHNRLYWYRQTLGQGPEFLTYFQNEAQLEKSRLLSDRFSAERPKGSFSTLEIQRTEQGDSAMYLCASSLGLPETQYFGPGTRLLVL.

On this clonotype: A much larger clone sits a single nucleotide away, making a read error possible. The chain couples TRBV3-1 to TRBJ1-2; D perhaps matches TRBD1 (5 bases). The CDR3 sequence is 16 residues long. Between the trimmed V and J ends, which lost 2 bases and 0 bases, there was a span of 13 bases. Per germline, CDR1 LGHDT and CDR2 YNNKEL (reference sequence). The CDR3 region has the DNA TGTGCCAGCAGCCAATATGGCAGGGCACCTAACTATGGCTACACCTTC. Residues: CASSQYGRAPNYGYTF.

This clonotype was picked up many times. This sequence joins TRBV10-3 and TRBJ2-7; the match to TRBD1 covers 10 bases. The CDR3 sequence is 13 residues long. Germline assignment: CDR1 ENHRY and CDR2 SYGVKD. Germline trimming cut 6 bases from V and 6 bases from J; bases unmatched to any gene: 5. The CDR3, as DNA: TGTGCCATCAGCCCGCGGACAGGGGGCGAGCAGTACTTC. This codes for CAISPRTGGEQYF.

With respect to this clonotype: Compared with germline, one end of the junction differs, possibly owing to a read error. J is TRBJ2-1 and V is TRBV29-1; D perhaps matches TRBD2 (6 bases). The CDR3 runs to 15 residues. In germline, CDR1 is SQVTM, CDR2 ANQGSEA. CDR3 in amino acids: CSAKAGSGPRNEQLF. CDR3 coding DNA: TGCAGCGCCAAGGCGGGGTCAGGGCCCAGGAATGAGCAGCTCTTC.

A remark on this clonotype: A much bigger clone sits one base away, suggesting this may be a read error. The chain is built from TRBV19 and TRBJ2-7; a weak D match, TRBD1 (6 bases). The CDR3 is 16 amino acids. Looked up from germline, CDR1 is LNHDA and CDR2 is SQIVND (reference sequence). As DNA, the CDR3 is TGTGCCTGTAGTTCCTTAGGGGGAGCCTCAGCCTACGAGCAGTACTTC. Translation gives CACSSLGGASAYEQYF.

The rearrangement joins TRBV30 to TRBJ2-5, with 8 nucleotides matching TRBD1. This CDR3 contains 13 residues. Unmatched junction bases numbered 4, after V lost 3 bases and J lost 4 bases. From germline, CDR1 is GTSNPN and CDR2 SVGIG (reference sequence). In DNA form, the CDR3 reads TGTGCCTGGAGGAAACAGGGGGTAGAGACCCAGTACTTC. This sequence encodes CAWRKQGVETQYF.

This clonotype was detected ten times or more. This sequence joins TRBV6-5 and TRBJ2-7; D ambiguous. This CDR3 comprises 15 residues. V was pared by 2 bases and J by 2 bases, with 13 bases between. CDR1 and CDR2 (germline): MNHEY, SVGAGI. CDR3 residues: CASSYRYDTTYEQYF. As DNA, the CDR3 is TGTGCCAGCAGTTACCGATACGACACTACCTACGAGCAGTACTTC.

Note on this clonotype: A much larger clone lies one base from this, so it may be a read error. The chain is built from TRBV5-1 and TRBJ2-3, with no clear D. V lost 4 bases and J lost 11, with 17 bases in between. The germline V gene encodes CDR1 SGHRS and CDR2 YFSETQ. The CDR3 is 13 amino acids. CDR3 region: CASSTLTNRVQYF. Written as DNA, the CDR3 is TGCGCCAGCAGCACGCTGACAAACCGTGTGCAGTATTTT.

There are many counts of this clonotype. Compared with germline, one end of the junction differs, possibly owing to a read error. This chain uses TRBV5-1 with TRBJ1-1; D uncertain. The CDR3 sequence is 12 residues long. Germline loops: CDR1 SGHRS, CDR2 YFSETQ. The CDR3 nucleotides read TGTGCCAGCAGCTTCGGAGGCACTGAAGCTTTCTTT. It specifies CASSFGGTEAFF.

This chain's CDR3 is CASRGTGGTDTQYF. The CDR3, as DNA: TGTGCCAGCAGGGGGACAGGGGGCACAGATACGCAGTATTTT. The chain has TRBV11-2 and TRBJ2-3; 10 nucleotides line up with TRBD1. The V and J ends lost 6 bases and 1 base, in that order; junction bases with no gene match: 1. CDR3 length equals 14 residues. CDR1 SGHAT and CDR2 FQNNGV come from the germline V gene. Looking up the rest from reference TRBV11-2 and TRBJ2-3 gives the full variable domain: EAGVAQSPRYKIIEKRQSVAFWCNPISGHATLYWYQQILGQGPKLLIQFQNNGVVDDSQLPKDRFSAERLKGVDSTLKIQPAKLEDSAVYLCASRGTGGTDTQYFGPGTRLTVL.

This clonotype was recorded only once. A read error may explain this, as a much larger clone is one base away. The chain joins TRBV6-6 to TRBJ1-2; possible D gene TRBD1, 6 bases. Looked up from germline, CDR1 is MNHNY and CDR2 is SVGAGI (reference sequence). The V end lost 2 bases, the J end lost 6 bases, and 7 bases lay between the germline ends. This CDR3 comprises 12 residues. In DNA form, the CDR3 reads TGTGCCAGCAGTTACGGGGGGCATGGCTACACCTTC. Translating it yields CASSYGGHGYTF.

At least ten counts were recorded for this clonotype. The rearrangement joins TRBV18 to TRBJ2-3; D is perhaps TRBD2 (5 bases). CDR3 length: 13 residues. V dropped 6 bases and J dropped 6 bases, with 13 bases sitting between them. Germline V gene sequence: CDR1 KGHSH, CDR2 LQKENI. The CDR3 region is CASSRLSPDTQYF. The CDR3 DNA is TGTGCCAGCTCGCGACTATCCCCCGATACGCAGTATTTT.

Ten or more counts support this clonotype. The chain couples TRBV29-1 to TRBJ2-7; the D gene is possibly TRBD1 (5 bases). V was shortened by 4 bases and J by 3 bases, with 13 bases between the two germline ends. Germline-derived CDR1 and CDR2 are SQVTM and ANQGSEA. The CDR3 runs 13 residues. CDR3 sequence: CSVVPQGNYEQYF. The CDR3 DNA is TGCAGCGTTGTTCCGCAGGGAAACTACGAGCAGTACTTC.

This clonotype was counted many times. The rearrangement uses TRBV5-1 and TRBJ2-1; D might be TRBD1 (6 bases). The CDR3 totals 15 residues. Germline CDR1 SGHRS, CDR2 YFSETQ. V was shortened by 0 bases and J by 4 bases, with 11 bases between the two germline ends. CDR3 in DNA: TGCGCCAGCAGCTTGGTCGGGACACAATACAATGAGCAGTTCTTC. It codes for CASSLVGTQYNEQFF.

This clonotype came up many times. The chain is built from TRBV28 and TRBJ2-2; the match to TRBD1 covers 9 bases. In germline, CDR1 is MDHEN, CDR2 SYDVKM. The CDR3 length is 18 residues. The V segment lost 4 bases and the J segment 2 bases; nucleotides outside the gene matches: 11. CDR3 in DNA: TGTGCCAGCAGTTCCAACCCGGGACAGGGCTCTAACACCGGGGAGCTGTTTTTT. This encodes CASSSNPGQGSNTGELFF.

This clonotype was detected ten times or more. The rearrangement joins TRBV27 to TRBJ2-6; 8 nucleotides align to TRBD1. This CDR3 is 20 amino acids long. V shed 4 bases, J shed 0 bases, and the junction held 14 bases outside the gene matches. Germline CDR1 MNHEY, CDR2 SMNVEV (reference sequence). CDR3 sequence reads: CASSYLGSGQEHSGANVLTF. CDR3 bases: TGTGCCAGCAGTTACCTTGGGTCGGGACAGGAGCACTCTGGGGCCAACGTCCTGACTTTC.

In regard to this clonotype: This may be a read error, as it is one base from a much larger clone. The genes are TRBV12-3 or TRBV12-4 and TRBJ2-7; D unresolved. CDR3 length: 13 residues. CDR3 residues: CAGRPALSYEQYF. The DNA of the CDR3 is TGTGCCGGCAGACCCGCCTTATCCTACGAGCAGTACTTC.

Regarding this clonotype: One end of the junction fails to match germline, which may point to a read error. The chain employs TRBV7-9 and TRBJ1-1; the D is unclear. The germline V gene has CDR1 SEHNR and CDR2 FQNEAQ (reference sequence). The length of the CDR3 is 12 residues. As DNA, the CDR3 is TGTGCCAGCAGCTTACCTTACACTGAAGCTCTCTTC. This translates into CASSLPYTEALF.

This clonotype occurred many times. The rearrangement links TRBV12-3 or TRBV12-4 to TRBJ1-4; no clear D. Trimming removed 1 base from V and 2 bases from J, with 5 bases in between. The CDR3 sequence is 14 residues long. CDR3 residues: CASSLGATNEKLFF. CDR3 nucleotides: TGTGCCAGCAGTTTAGGGGCGACTAATGAAAAACTGTTTTTT.

The V gene is TRBV20-1, the J gene TRBJ1-3, with 8 bases that match TRBD1. Germline-derived CDR1 and CDR2 are DFQATT and SNEGSKA (reference sequence). This CDR3 contains 13 residues. With V trimmed by 4 bases and J by 2 bases, 1 base remained unmatched. CDR3 region: CSATTGAGNTIYF. Here the CDR3 DNA reads TGCAGTGCTACGACAGGGGCTGGAAACACCATATATTTT.

This clonotype was detected many times. J is TRBJ2-2 and V is TRBV24-1; perhaps TRBD2 as D (5 bases). The CDR3 is 13 residues long. Trimming stripped 7 bases from V and 5 bases from J, with 10 bases between. Germline assignment: CDR1 KGHDR and CDR2 SFDVKD. The CDR3 reads CATRKAETGELFF. CDR3 sequence (DNA): TGTGCCACCAGAAAAGCGGAGACCGGGGAGCTGTTTTTT.

This clonotype was seen only a few times. V gene TRBV20-1 combines with J gene TRBJ2-3; perhaps TRBD2 as D (6 bases). The CDR3 extends over 15 amino acids. Germline V lookup: CDR1 DFQATT, CDR2 SNEGSKA (reference sequence). Trimming pared 5 bases from V and 1 base from J, leaving 16 bases between. The CDR3 DNA reads TGCAGTGCTGGGGTTCGGGACTCCGGCACAGATACGCAGTATTTT. Translated: CSAGVRDSGTDTQYF.

In this sample, this clonotype turned up many times. The rearrangement links TRBV7-2 to TRBJ2-5; a possible D gene is TRBD1 (7 bases). Trimming removed 1 base from V and 9 bases from J, with 18 bases in between. Germline V gives CDR1 SGHTA, CDR2 FQGNSA. The CDR3 totals 15 residues. The CDR3 bases are TGTGCCAGCAGCTTAGAGGGGGCAAGCGGGTCATCCCAGTACTTC. This translates into CASSLEGASGSSQYF. The full variable domain, rest sourced from reference TRBV7-2 and TRBJ2-5, is GAGVSQSPSNKVTEKGKDVELRCDPISGHTALYWYRQSLGQGLEFLIYFQGNSAPDKSGLPSDRFSAERTGGSVSTLTIQRTQQEDSAVYLCASSLEGASGSSQYFGPGTRLLVL.

This clonotype was detected ten times or more. The chain couples TRBV7-2 to TRBJ2-5; a weak D match, TRBD2 (6 bases). Deletions cut 0 bases from V and 7 bases from J, with 9 bases between. This CDR3 spans 13 amino acids. Germline CDR1 SGHTA, CDR2 FQGNSA. The CDR3 DNA reads TGTGCCAGCAGCTTAGCGCAGGGACTGACCCAGTACTTC. Protein product: CASSLAQGLTQYF.

This clonotype was found a few times. The rearrangement joins TRBV5-4 to TRBJ2-7, with D possibly being TRBD2 (6 bases). CDR1 and CDR2 from the germline V gene are SGHNT and YYREEE (reference sequence). The CDR3 consists of 13 residues. The ends were cut back, 4 bases at V and 1 base at J, with 9 bases in the middle. For the CDR3, the DNA is TGTGCCAGCAGCAGGCGGGGTTCCTACGAGCAGTACTTC. Protein product: CASSRRGSYEQYF. Drawing the rest from reference TRBV5-4 and TRBJ2-7, the complete variable domain is ETGVTQSPTHLIKTRGQQVTLRCSSQSGHNTVSWYQQALGQGPQFIFQYYREEENGRGNFPPRFSGLQFPNYSSELNVNALELDDSALYLCASSRRGSYEQYFGPGTRLTVT.

This clonotype was seen at least ten times. The V call is TRBV7-8, the J call TRBJ2-7; D not certain. The germline V gene encodes CDR1 SGHVS and CDR2 FQNEAQ. This CDR3 is built from 12 residues. V lost 1 base, J lost 6 bases, and 7 bases lay in between. CDR3 sequence: CASSLVRREQYF. CDR3 sequence (DNA): TGTGCCAGCAGCTTAGTCAGGCGCGAGCAGTACTTC.

Comments on this clonotype: This may be a read error, as it is one base from a much larger clone. V is TRBV2 and J is TRBJ2-3, with 12 positions matching TRBD2. Germline CDR1 and CDR2: SNHLY and FYNNEI. J was trimmed by 14 bases and V by 6 bases; bases with no gene match: 15. CDR3 length equals 15 residues. The CDR3, as DNA: TGTGCCAGCAGAGGACTAGCGGGGAGGCAGGGTGCGCGGTATTTT. It specifies CASRGLAGRQGARYF.

This clonotype was recorded at least ten times. V usage is TRBV28 and J usage is TRBJ2-7; TRBD2 agrees at 8 bases. Germline CDR1 MDHEN, CDR2 SYDVKM. J lost 4 bases, V lost 8 bases, and 10 bases had no gene match. The CDR3 runs 14 residues. CDR3 coding DNA: TGTGCCAGCGGGGGGACTAGGTCCGATTACGAGCAGTACTTC. It encodes CASGGTRSDYEQYF. The complete variable domain, with remaining parts taken from reference TRBV28 and TRBJ2-7, reads DVKVTQSSRYLVKRTGEKVFLECVQDMDHENMFWYRQDPGLGLRLIYFSYDVKMKEKGDIPEGYSVSREKKERFSLILESASTNQTSMYLCASGGTRSDYEQYFGPGTRLTVT.

This clonotype is medium-sized in the sample. The chain is built from TRBV24-1 and TRBJ2-1; a possible D gene is TRBD1 (5 bases). Trimming took 5 bases from V and 7 from J, leaving 14 bases between them. Germline CDR1 reads KGHDR; CDR2 reads SFDVKD. The CDR3 runs 14 residues. The CDR3 DNA reads TGTGCCACCAGTGGTGCGACAGACAAAAATGAGCAGTTCTTC. It codes for CATSGATDKNEQFF.

This clonotype was recorded at least ten times. The chain joins TRBV28 to TRBJ1-5, with D perhaps matching TRBD1 (5 bases). V lost 6 bases to trimming and J lost 1 base, with 22 bases between them. Germline V CDR1 and CDR2: MDHEN, SYDVKM. The CDR3 is 18 residues long. Here the CDR3 DNA reads TGTGCCAGCAGGGGCCAGCCTCGGGGGACGGGAAGCAATCAGCCCCAGCATTTT. Its translation: CASRGQPRGTGSNQPQHF.